These T cell receptor beta chains were read from a single sample in a study of response to subunit inactivated influenza vaccine. TCRdb reprocessed the RT-PCR reads with MiXCR, giving one entry per CDR3 protein. The table shows about 780,000 distinct CDR3 sequences, with under 20% occurring only once. Sample: PBMCs from blood, taken around 5 days after vaccination. The receptors were sampled from a man between 45 and 60 years old who received an inactivated influenza vaccine. Each CDR3 is given without its conserved first and last residue.

TRBV20-1	TRBJ2-5	SASRAGTGGETQY
TRBV28	TRBJ2-7	ASRQQGPYEQY
TRBV7-2	TRBJ2-3	ASSASSGRASDTQY
TRBV6-5	TRBJ2-2	ASSYSVAAEGTGELF
TRBV18	TRBJ2-1	ASSLPGPEQF
TRBV5-1	TRBJ1-2	ASSLDGASRGYT
TRBV12-3/TRBV12-4	TRBJ2-2	ASSPGQGSTGELF
TRBV7-2	TRBJ2-5	ASSLPPGEGQY
TRBV20-1	TRBJ2-7	SATTGAAGFEQY
TRBV28	TRBJ2-1	ASGHMGQAYNEQF
TRBV28	TRBJ2-1	ASSQREGLRNEQF
TRBV2	TRBJ2-1	ASRGREQF
TRBV4-3	TRBJ2-3	ASSRQKTSGRADTQY
TRBV20-1	TRBJ2-1	SAQKGAYNEQF
TRBV4-3	TRBJ2-5	ASSLRTGDYQETQY
TRBV5-6	TRBJ2-3	ASSYADTQY
TRBV2	TRBJ2-3	ASSGGRGTDTQY
TRBV6-1	TRBJ2-7	ASSPDQVRVHEQY
TRBV10-3	TRBJ1-2	AISEFRFGQPGGYT
TRBV28	TRBJ2-7	ASSPAGLAGATAYEQY
TRBV18	TRBJ2-2	ASSPPRESGELF
TRBV20-1	TRBJ1-1	SARSALPGMNTEAF
TRBV6-2/TRBV6-3	TRBJ2-1	ASSPRLSLTSGIEQF
TRBV7-9	TRBJ2-7	ASSSLARRGSRDEQY
TRBV4-2	TRBJ2-1	ASSKTSGSSYNEQF
TRBV4-1	TRBJ2-1	ASSQAPSSYNEQF
TRBV5-1	TRBJ2-1	ASREGTSYNEQF
TRBV6-1	TRBJ2-1	ASSISLSSYNEQF
TRBV6-1	TRBJ1-2	ASARTGLYGYT
TRBV6-1	TRBJ2-7	ASSRTWDRVYEQY
TRBV12-3/TRBV12-4	TRBJ2-1	ASSLALRGKGHNEQF
TRBV20-1	TRBJ2-7	SARDYRTGRTYEQY
TRBV12-3/TRBV12-4	TRBJ2-2	ASSLAFGELF
TRBV5-1	TRBJ2-1	ASSLDWGGEQF
TRBV6-1	TRBJ2-7	ASRKAGGYEQY
TRBV27	TRBJ2-7	ASSLLARARDPRAYEQY
TRBV6-2/TRBV6-3	TRBJ2-1	ASRRTVYNEQF
TRBV5-5	TRBJ2-7	ASSLDGGGSLYEQY
TRBV4-2	TRBJ1-6	ASSPNYGDRSSYNSPLH
TRBV9	TRBJ2-7	ASSVGGSAPEEQY
TRBV20-1	TRBJ1-5	SAAQGGLSNQPQH
TRBV4-2	TRBJ2-3	ASSQDGSSTDTQY
TRBV14	TRBJ2-1	ASSQGGTIYNEQF
TRBV6-1	TRBJ2-3	ASRFGDTQY
TRBV20-1	TRBJ2-7	SASNDRGIAYEQY